These T cell receptor beta chains were read from a single sample in a study of T cell changes during pregnancy in multiple sclerosis. Clones were sequenced by immunoSEQ multiplex PCR, and TCRdb holds only the in-frame ones, with some missing. In the table there are 40,000 to 45,000 clones, more than 85% of which are singletons. This specimen consisted of CD4+ T cells from peripheral blood mononuclear cells, obtained in the second trimester of pregnancy. These TCRs come from a female donor in good health, enrolled as a control in a pregnancy study. Both conserved end residues are part of each CDR3. The D gene is left open where the match is weak. Rows give clone size only sometimes, using once, few, many, or a class for an expanded clone.

>NA|TRBV9|TRBJ1-5|TRBD1
CASAQGAQGQPQHF
TGTGCCAGCGCGCAGGGGGCGCAGGGGCAGCCCCAGCATTTT
>NA|TRBV30|TRBJ1-6|NA
CAFKGYNSPLHF
TGTGCCTTCAAGGGGTATAATTCACCCCTCCACTTT
>few|TRBV7-7|TRBJ1-4|TRBD1
CASSPQQGANEKLFF
TGTGCTAGCAGCCCCCAACAGGGGGCTAATGAAAAACTGTTTTTT
>NA|TRBV7-5|TRBJ2-7|NA
CARRPTGGYEQYF
TGTGCCAGAAGACCCACAGGGGGCTACGAGCAGTACTTC
>NA|TRBV11-2|TRBJ2-7|TRBD2
CASSLASTAGSYEQYF
TGTGCCAGCAGCTTAGCATCGACAGCGGGATCTTACGAGCAGTACTTC
>NA|TRBV28|TRBJ1-2|TRBD1
CATISVGQAYGYTF
TGTGCCACCATCTCGGTGGGACAGGCCTATGGCTACACCTTC
>NA|TRBV28|TRBJ1-2|TRBD1
CASSSSGTGRWRGYTF
TGTGCCAGCAGTTCATCCGGGACAGGGCGTTGGCGTGGCTACACCTTC
>NA|TRBV6-1|TRBJ1-5|NA
CASSGNTGNQPQHF
TGTGCCAGCAGTGGGAATACAGGGAATCAGCCCCAGCATTTT
>NA|TRBV19|TRBJ2-7|TRBD2
CASSRTSGYYEQYF
TGTGCCAGTAGTAGGACTAGCGGATACTACGAGCAGTACTTC
>NA|TRBV5-4|TRBJ1-1|NA
CASSLVPGGAEAFF
TGTGCCAGCAGCTTGGTTCCGGGAGGGGCTGAAGCTTTCTTT
>NA|TRBV4-1|TRBJ2-7|NA
CASSHQQSGPYEQYF
TGCGCCAGCAGCCACCAGCAGAGCGGCCCCTACGAGCAGTACTTC
>NA|TRBV7-9|TRBJ2-1|TRBD2
CASSSLAGDSYNEQFF
TGTGCCAGCAGCTCGTTAGCGGGAGATTCCTACAATGAGCAGTTCTTC
>NA|TRBV7-8|TRBJ1-6|NA
CASSLPRGTNSPLHF
TGTGCCAGCAGCTTGCCCCGAGGAACGAATTCACCCCTCCACTTT
>NA|TRBV7-8|TRBJ2-7|TRBD1
CASSVRQGRYEQYF
TGTGCCAGCAGCGTCCGACAGGGGAGGTACGAGCAGTACTTC
>NA|TRBV7-2|TRBJ1-1|NA
CASSPGGQFGAFF
TGTGCCAGCAGCCCAGGAGGACAGTTTGGGGCTTTCTTT
>once|TRBV9|TRBJ2-3|NA
CASSTYTDTQYF
TGTGCCAGCAGCACCTACACAGATACGCAGTATTTT
>NA|TRBV9|TRBJ1-2|NA
CASSVADWGHNLPNYGYTF
TGTGCCAGCAGCGTAGCTGATTGGGGACATAACCTCCCTAACTATGGCTACACCTTC
>NA|TRBV7-3|TRBJ1-1|NA
CASSIGQHTEAFF
TGTGCCAGCAGCATCGGACAGCACACTGAAGCTTTCTTT